These 27 T cell receptor beta chains originate from one sample sequenced in a study of cytomegalovirus exposure and HLA in healthy donors. PCR primers comprised 60 Vbeta and 13 Jbeta primers. Data came from immunoSEQ multiplex PCR; TCRdb stores just in-frame clones and leaves some out. The data contain about 82,000 clones, 70% to 80% of them singletons. The source material was PBMCs. These TCRs come from a human donor in good health.

The CDR3: CASSFVIGGPPETQYF. The CDR3 DNA reads TGTGCCAGCAGCTTCGTTATTGGGGGCCCTCCAGAGACCCAGTACTTC. The chain recombines TRBV5-6 with TRBJ2-5; maybe TRBD1 (6 bases). This CDR3 comprises 16 residues. Germline CDR1 and CDR2: SGHDT and YYEEEE. V dropped 2 bases and J dropped 4 bases, with 18 bases sitting between them.

The chain uses TRBV7-6 and TRBJ1-5, with TRBD1 matching 7 bases. After removal of 5 bases from V and 6 bases from J, the junction contained 13 bases not matched to a gene. The germline gives CDR1 SGHVS, CDR2 FNYEAQ. There are 16 residues in the CDR3. The CDR3 coding sequence is TGTGCCAGCAGCAAAACGGAGGGGGCACTAGGTCAGCCCCAGCATTTT. Its protein product is CASSKTEGALGQPQHF. Complete variable domain (other parts from reference TRBV7-6 and TRBJ1-5): GAGVSQSPRYKVTKRGQDVALRCDPISGHVSLYWYRQALGQGPEFLTYFNYEAQQDKSGLPNDRFSAERPEGSISTLTIQRTEQRDSAMYRCASSKTEGALGQPQHFGDGTRLSIL.

This chain joins TRBV12-5 and TRBJ1-3; a weak D match, TRBD1 (5 bases). The ends were cut back, 1 base at V and 8 bases at J, with 12 bases in the middle. This CDR3 is 14 amino acids long. CDR1 and CDR2 (germline): LGHNT, FRNRAP. The CDR3 nucleotides are TGTGCTAGTGGTTTGGGAACAGGTTGGGACACCATATATTTT. Translating gives CASGLGTGWDTIYF.

This chain connects TRBV29-1 to TRBJ2-3; 10 bases align to TRBD2. The germline V gene has CDR1 SQVTM and CDR2 ANQGSEA. The CDR3 covers 16 residues. With V trimmed by 0 bases and J by 4 bases, 7 bases remained unmatched. The CDR3 nucleotides are TGCAGCGTTGAAGATGGGCTAGCGGGGGACCCAGATACGCAGTATTTT. This translates into CSVEDGLAGDPDTQYF.

As concerns this clone: Other DNA sequences in this specimen translate into the identical CDR3. The chain has TRBV2 and TRBJ2-7, with 8 positions matching TRBD1. This CDR3 is built from 14 residues. Germline CDR1 SNHLY, CDR2 FYNNEI. Trimming took 6 bases from V and 0 from J; bases not matched to a gene: 4. CDR3: CASSWDRSSYEQYF. CDR3 DNA sequence: TGTGCCAGCAGCTGGGACAGGAGCTCCTACGAGCAGTACTTC.

V usage is TRBV19 and J usage is TRBJ2-6; a weak D match, TRBD1 (6 bases). The V gene lost 0 bases and the J gene lost 4 bases, with 13 bases spanning the gap. Germline V CDR1 and CDR2: LNHDA, SQIVND (reference sequence). The CDR3 consists of 17 residues. The CDR3 nucleotides read TGTGCCAGTAGTATAGACCTGACAGGCTGGGGGGCCAACGTCCTGACTTTC. It codes for CASSIDLTGWGANVLTF. The variable domain in full, with the rest retrieved from reference TRBV19 and TRBJ2-6, is DGGITQSPKYLFRKEGQNVTLSCEQNLNHDAMYWYRQDPGQGLRLIYYSQIVNDFQKGDIAEGYSVSREKKESFPLTVTSAQKNPTAFYLCASSIDLTGWGANVLTFGAGSRLTVL.

The CDR3 reads CASSPGNEQFF. CDR3 sequence (DNA): TGTGCCAGCTCCCCGGGTAATGAGCAGTTCTTC. The rearrangement joins TRBV18 to TRBJ2-1, with no clear D. This CDR3 is built from 11 residues. In germline, CDR1 is KGHSH, CDR2 LQKENI. V gave up 6 bases and J gave up 7 bases, with 7 bases separating them.

CDR3 sequence reads: CASSMDRGETQYF. The CDR3 DNA sequence: TGTGCCAGCAGCATGGACAGGGGTGAGACCCAGTACTTC. The rearrangement uses TRBV11-2 and TRBJ2-5; the match to TRBD1 covers 9 bases. CDR1 and CDR2 from the germline V gene are SGHAT and FQNNGV. CDR3 length: 13 amino acids. J was trimmed by 5 bases and V by 5 bases; bases with no gene match: 3.

The gene calls are TRBV28 and TRBJ1-4; D is unresolved. The CDR3 has 13 residues. CDR1 and CDR2 from the germline V gene are MDHEN and SYDVKM. With 5 bases removed from V and 0 bases from J, the gap between germline ends came to 4 bases. CDR3 region: CASSVTTNEKLFF. For the CDR3, the DNA is TGTGCCAGCAGTGTAACAACTAATGAAAAACTGTTTTTT.

The chain couples TRBV7-2 to TRBJ1-2; weak D call: TRBD1 (6 bases). The CDR3 has 13 residues. Germline assignment: CDR1 SGHTA and CDR2 FQGNSA. The V and J ends lost 2 bases and 4 bases respectively, with 8 bases between them. The CDR3 reads CASSLTGPYGYTF. CDR3 bases: TGTGCCAGCAGCTTAACAGGGCCCTATGGCTACACCTTC.

In the case of this clone: This sample also contains other DNA sequences that code for the same CDR3. The chain joins TRBV7-2 to TRBJ2-7; the D gene is possibly TRBD2 (6 bases). CDR1 is SGHTA, CDR2 FQGNSA, per germline. The CDR3 sequence is 12 residues long. Trimming removed 3 bases at V and 6 bases at J, with 9 bases between. The CDR3 nucleotides are TGTGCCAGCAGCTTGCTCGGGGGCGAGCAGTACTTC. Residues: CASSLLGGEQYF.

Turning to this clone: Other DNA sequences of this sample code for an identical CDR3. CDR3 region: CATSRDSGETQYF. For the CDR3, the DNA is TGTGCCACCAGCAGAGATTCGGGAGAGACCCAGTACTTC. The chain has TRBV15 and TRBJ2-5; D not resolved. Trimming shortened V by 0 bases and J by 4 bases, and 6 bases separated the two germline ends. This CDR3 region has 13 residues. Germline CDR1 LNHNV, CDR2 YYDKDF (reference sequence).

The V gene is TRBV5-1, the J gene TRBJ2-3; D is unclear. Trimming took 2 bases from V and 1 from J, leaving 11 bases between them. The germline V gene has CDR1 SGHRS and CDR2 YFSETQ. The CDR3 consists of 15 residues. As DNA, the CDR3 is TGCGCCAGCAGCTTTTCTGATGGCCGCACAGATACGCAGTATTTT. It encodes CASSFSDGRTDTQYF.

The genes are TRBV4-1 and TRBJ1-2, with D unclear. Germline V gives CDR1 MGHRA, CDR2 YSYEKL. CDR3 length: 16 residues. V lost 1 base and J lost 2, with 14 bases in between. In nucleotides, the CDR3 is TGCGCCAGCAGCCAAGTGATGCGGGTGCGGAACTATGGCTACACCTTC. Amino acid sequence: CASSQVMRVRNYGYTF.

J is TRBJ2-5 and V is TRBV5-1; a possible D gene is TRBD2 (5 bases). CDR1 is SGHRS and CDR2 is YFSETQ in the germline V gene. Trimming pared 2 bases from V and 3 bases from J, leaving 14 bases between. The CDR3 length is 15 residues. The CDR3 here is CASSFRGVSEETQYF. The CDR3 coding sequence is TGCGCCAGCAGCTTCCGGGGTGTTTCAGAAGAGACCCAGTACTTC.

This clone was detected only a few times. The chain carries TRBV7-9 and TRBJ2-3; the D gene is possibly TRBD2 (6 bases). Deletions cut 4 bases from V and 4 bases from J, with 12 bases between. The CDR3 has 14 residues. Germline CDR1 SEHNR, CDR2 FQNEAQ (reference sequence). This CDR3 is CASSSGTAADTQYF. The CDR3 bases are TGTGCCAGCAGCTCGGGGACTGCCGCAGATACGCAGTATTTT.

For this clone: The germline gene is not matched at one end of the junction; a read error may be the cause. The chain employs TRBV7-9 and TRBJ2-7; unclear D gene. CDR1 is SEHNR and CDR2 is FQNEAQ in the germline V gene (reference sequence). The CDR3 is 12 residues long. The CDR3: CSSSLAGYEQYF. The DNA for the CDR3 is TGTTCCAGCAGCTTAGCCGGGTACGAGCAGTACTTC.

The V gene is TRBV5-4, the J gene TRBJ2-7, with a weak D call TRBD1 (6 bases). CDR1 and CDR2 (germline): SGHNT, YYREEE (reference sequence). Trimming cost V 4 bases and J 2 bases, with 10 bases left between them. The CDR3 has 13 amino acids. This chain's CDR3 is CASSPGVPYEQYF. For the CDR3, the DNA is TGTGCCAGCAGCCCAGGGGTTCCCTACGAGCAGTACTTC.

This clone was observed a single time. This chain links TRBV11-1 with TRBJ1-1; D gene ambiguous. Trimming cost V 3 bases and J 0 bases, with 11 bases left between them. CDR1 is SGHAT and CDR2 is FQDESV in the germline V gene (reference sequence). The CDR3 is made up of 15 amino acids. For the CDR3, the DNA is TGTGCCAGCAGCTTGGAGGCGGGTATGAACACTGAAGCTTTCTTT. Residues: CASSLEAGMNTEAFF.

V is TRBV5-8 and J is TRBJ2-7; 7 bases map to TRBD2. This CDR3 is built from 14 residues. The J segment lost 2 bases and the V segment lost 0 bases, leaving 2 bases of the junction unmatched. Per the germline V gene, CDR1 is SGHTS and CDR2 is YDEGEE. The CDR3 loop reads CASSLAGLTYEQYF. The CDR3 nucleotides are TGTGCCAGCAGCTTGGCGGGACTAACCTACGAGCAGTACTTC.

This clone was counted once. This sequence joins TRBV19 and TRBJ2-7, with 8 bases lining up with TRBD2. This CDR3 contains 15 residues. Germline trimming cut 3 bases from V and 3 bases from J; bases unmatched to any gene: 7. Germline assignment: CDR1 LNHDA and CDR2 SQIVND (reference sequence). The CDR3 DNA sequence: TGTGCCAGTAGTATGAGTAGCGGGATCGTCTACGAGCAGTACTTC. Its protein product is CASSMSSGIVYEQYF.

The chain is built from TRBV30 and TRBJ1-5, with 8 nucleotides matching TRBD1. This CDR3 is 15 amino acids long. Germline-derived CDR1 and CDR2 are GTSNPN and SVGIG (reference sequence). Trimming at V came to 3 bases and at J to 6 bases, leaving 10 bases not matched to a gene. The CDR3 protein is CAWSLGQGSGQPQHF. In nucleotides, the CDR3 is TGTGCCTGGAGCCTCGGACAGGGATCAGGTCAGCCCCAGCATTTT.

This sequence joins TRBV5-4 and TRBJ2-5; unclear D gene. This CDR3 comprises 14 residues. Germline CDR1 SGHNT, CDR2 YYREEE (reference sequence). V lost 1 base, J lost 3 bases, and 10 bases lay in between. CDR3 nucleotide sequence: TGTGCCAGCAGCTTGTGGGCCCGAAAAGAGACCCAGTACTTC. It encodes CASSLWARKETQYF.

The rearrangement joins TRBV15 to TRBJ2-1, with 12 bases matching TRBD2. This CDR3 is built from 17 residues. Trimming cost V 0 bases and J 4 bases; bases outside gene matches: 4. Germline CDR1 reads LNHNV; CDR2 reads YYDKDF (reference sequence). This CDR3 is CATSRERTSGVYNEQFF. As DNA, the CDR3 is TGTGCCACCAGCAGAGAGCGGACTAGCGGGGTATACAATGAGCAGTTCTTC.

The V call is TRBV30, the J call TRBJ2-1; 9 bases are shared with TRBD1. Germline CDR1 and CDR2: GTSNPN and SVGIG (reference sequence). Unmatched junction bases numbered 6, after V lost 0 bases and J lost 6 bases. The CDR3 length is 15 residues. The CDR3 DNA follows: TGTGCCTGGAGTGTACTACAGGGGGCCCCCAATGAGCAGTTCTTC. Protein product: CAWSVLQGAPNEQFF.

This rearrangement joins TRBV13 to TRBJ2-1, with D possibly TRBD2 on 6 matching bases. Germline loops: CDR1 PRHDT, CDR2 FYEKMQ (reference sequence). The length of the CDR3 is 16 residues. Trimming removed 3 bases at V and 2 bases at J, with 14 bases between. CDR3 residues: CASSFSTGETYNEQFF. The CDR3 DNA reads as TGTGCCAGCAGCTTTTCAACGGGGGAGACCTACAATGAGCAGTTCTTC.

The rearrangement links TRBV19 to TRBJ1-4, with D uncertain. The V gene's germline CDR1 is LNHDA and CDR2 SQIVND (reference sequence). The CDR3 has 12 residues. Trimming removed 4 bases from V and 7 bases from J, with 7 bases in between. CDR3 protein: CASSNSLEKLFF. The CDR3 DNA reads as TGTGCCAGTAGTAACAGCCTTGAAAAACTGTTTTTT.